A single sample is the source of the 20 T cell receptor beta chains below, sequenced in a study of T cell responses to AZD1222 COVID-19 vaccine. The repertoire was sequenced with immunoSEQ multiplex PCR; TCRdb's copy has only in-frame clones and lacks some. Here the sample spans approximately 100,000 clones, about 90% being singletons. The sample in question was peripheral blood, obtained on day 0 of AZD1222 vaccination. The receptors here all came from an adult in good health.

The chain has TRBV5-4 and TRBJ2-5; D is unresolved. The V gene lost 4 bases and the J gene lost 3 bases, with 22 bases spanning the gap. CDR3 length equals 17 residues. Per the germline V gene, CDR1 is SGHNT and CDR2 is YYREEE (reference sequence). CDR3 nucleotide sequence: TGTGCCAGCAGCCACCTAGGTTGGGGAACTGATGAAGAGACCCAGTACTTC. Its translation is CASSHLGWGTDEETQYF.

The chain links TRBV7-6 to TRBJ1-1; D is unclear. Germline CDR1 is SGHVS and CDR2 is FNYEAQ. The CDR3 is 16 amino acids. Trimming took off 1 base at V and 3 bases at J, with 15 bases between the two ends. CDR3 sequence: CASSLGGRLGYTEAFF. The CDR3 coding sequence is TGTGCCAGCAGCTTAGGAGGCAGGCTGGGGTACACTGAAGCTTTCTTT.

The chain joins TRBV18 to TRBJ1-2, with no clear D. Trimming cost V 3 bases and J 8 bases, with 13 bases left between them. The CDR3 loop spans 13 amino acids. Per the germline V gene, CDR1 is KGHSH and CDR2 is LQKENI. CDR3 residues: CASSPSTGGGYTF. CDR3 DNA: TGTGCCAGCTCACCTTCGACGGGCGGCGGCTACACCTTC.

This clone is labeled medium-sized. The chain combines TRBV19 with TRBJ1-4; weak D call: TRBD1 (5 bases). The CDR3 runs to 14 residues. The V gene lost 3 bases and the J gene lost 6 bases, with 11 bases spanning the gap. The germline V gene encodes CDR1 LNHDA and CDR2 SQIVND (reference sequence). This CDR3 is CASSMGQGDEKLFF. In nucleotides, the CDR3 is TGTGCCAGTAGTATGGGGCAGGGTGATGAAAAACTGTTTTTT.

J is TRBJ1-4 and V is TRBV6-5; no clear D gene. Germline V CDR1 and CDR2: MNHEY, SVGAGI. The V gene lost 4 bases and the J gene lost 7 bases, with 16 bases spanning the gap. This CDR3 is 15 amino acids long. CDR3 in amino acids: CASSWSSFRGEKLFF. For the CDR3, the DNA is TGTGCCAGCAGTTGGTCCTCCTTCCGGGGTGAAAAACTGTTTTTT.

The chain employs TRBV29-1 and TRBJ2-7, with TRBD2 as a possible D gene (5 bases). V gave up 2 bases and J gave up 0 bases, with 11 bases separating them. CDR3 length equals 14 residues. Germline loops: CDR1 SQVTM, CDR2 ANQGSEA. CDR3 residues: CSVESRGVSYEQYF. CDR3 DNA: TGCAGCGTTGAATCCCGGGGAGTCTCCTACGAGCAGTACTTC.

J is TRBJ2-7 and V is TRBV21-1. TRBV21-1 represents a pseudogene. The CDR3 consists of 12 residues. CDR3 DNA: TGTGCCAGCAGCAAAGTTCCGGCCGAGCAGTACTTC. It is translated as CASSKVPAEQYF.

The CDR3 region has the DNA TGTGCCAGCAGCGCCCTGACAGGGGGAGATCATGAGCAGTTCTTC. Translated, it gives CASSALTGGDHEQFF. The V call is TRBV9, the J call TRBJ2-1, with 9 bases fitting TRBD1. The junction had 9 bases not matched to a gene; V was cut back by 3 bases and J by 8 bases. Germline assignment: CDR1 SGDLS and CDR2 YYNGEE. This CDR3 comprises 15 residues.

This sequence joins TRBV4-1 and TRBJ2-7, with D perhaps TRBD1 (7 bases). This CDR3 region has 15 residues. CDR1 MGHRA and CDR2 YSYEKL come from the germline V gene. Trimming shortened V by 0 bases and J by 6 bases, and 15 bases separated the two germline ends. The CDR3 spells CASSQDEAGQREQYF. The CDR3 nucleotides read TGCGCCAGCAGCCAAGATGAGGCGGGACAGCGCGAGCAGTACTTC.

In this sample, this clone turned up once. This chain joins TRBV27 and TRBJ2-4; D might be TRBD2 (6 bases). The CDR3 contains 17 residues. V was cut by 4 bases and J by 1 base, with 17 bases left in between. The V gene's germline CDR1 is MNHEY and CDR2 SMNVEV (reference sequence). This CDR3 is CASSSAGIDMAKNIQYF. CDR3 sequence (DNA): TGTGCCAGCAGTTCCGCGGGGATTGATATGGCCAAAAACATTCAGTACTTC.

The V call is TRBV5-1, the J call TRBJ2-7; 8 bases agree with TRBD1. The CDR3 has 16 amino acids. Unmatched junction bases numbered 12, after V lost 0 bases and J lost 7 bases. Germline values: CDR1 SGHRS, CDR2 YFSETQ. The CDR3 DNA reads as TGCGCCAGCAGCTTGGCCTTGGCAGGGGGCACTGAAGAGCAGTACTTC. Its protein product is CASSLALAGGTEEQYF. Full variable domain (outside the CDR3, taken from reference TRBV5-1 and TRBJ2-7): KAGVTQTPRYLIKTRGQQVTLSCSPISGHRSVSWYQQTPGQGLQFLFEYFSETQRNKGNFPGRFSGRQFSNSRSEMNVSTLELGDSALYLCASSLALAGGTEEQYFGPGTRLTVT.

This clone showed up just once. Additional DNA sequences in this sample encode the identical CDR3. The V gene is TRBV19, the J gene TRBJ1-5; D is undetermined. Trimming took off 1 base at V and 1 base at J, with 5 bases between the two ends. This CDR3 has 14 amino acids. Germline CDR1 LNHDA, CDR2 SQIVND (reference sequence). The CDR3 is CASSIGASNQPQHF. Written as DNA, the CDR3 is TGTGCCAGTAGTATAGGGGCGAGCAATCAGCCCCAGCATTTT.

V is TRBV12-3 or TRBV12-4 and J is TRBJ1-2; possibly TRBD1 for D (5 bases). With 5 bases removed from V and 3 bases from J, the gap between germline ends came to 10 bases. The CDR3 is made up of 13 amino acids. CDR3 sequence reads: CASSAGRDYGYTF. CDR3 sequence (DNA): TGTGCCAGCAGTGCGGGACGGGACTATGGCTACACCTTC.

This chain links TRBV30 with TRBJ1-6; TRBD1 agrees at 7 bases. The CDR3 is 13 residues long. J gave up 7 bases and V 8 bases, and 8 bases lay outside the gene matches. Germline V gene data show CDR1 as GTSNPN and CDR2 as SVGIG (reference sequence). The CDR3 DNA sequence: TGTGCCAGGACGGACAGGACCAATTCACCCCTCCACTTT. This gives the protein CARTDRTNSPLHF.

This chain links TRBV5-4 with TRBJ2-3, with D maybe TRBD1 (5 bases). The CDR3 extends over 16 amino acids. Trimming removed 0 bases from V and 0 bases from J, with 11 bases in between. Germline V gene data show CDR1 as SGHNT and CDR2 as YYREEE (reference sequence). CDR3 protein: CASSLGAGQSTDTQYF. As DNA, the CDR3 is TGTGCCAGCAGCTTGGGGGCAGGGCAAAGCACAGATACGCAGTATTTT.

A few counts support this clone. The CDR3 region is CASSEGGTEAYEQYF. The CDR3 DNA follows: TGTGCCAGCAGTGAAGGAGGGACGGAAGCCTACGAGCAGTACTTC. V is TRBV2 and J is TRBJ2-7; perhaps D is TRBD1 or TRBD2 (5 bases each). Germline V gene sequence: CDR1 SNHLY, CDR2 FYNNEI. This CDR3 region has 15 residues. Trimming stripped 1 base from V and 2 bases from J, with 12 bases between. The complete variable domain, with remaining parts taken from reference TRBV2 and TRBJ2-7, reads EPEVTQTPSHQVTQMGQEVILRCVPISNHLYFYWYRQILGQKVEFLVSFYNNEISEKSEIFDDQFSVERPDGSNFTLKIRSTKLEDSAMYFCASSEGGTEAYEQYFGPGTRLTVT.

The rearrangement links TRBV6-2 or TRBV6-3 to TRBJ2-7; TRBD2 aligns across 9 bases. V lost 2 bases and J lost 6; bases outside the gene matches: 8. CDR1 MNHEY and CDR2 SVGEGT come from the germline V gene. The CDR3 consists of 15 residues. The chain's CDR3 is CASSYPGGRAGEQYF. The CDR3 DNA is TGTGCCAGCAGTTACCCCGGCGGGAGGGCCGGCGAGCAGTACTTC.

The chain couples TRBV6-2 or TRBV6-3 to TRBJ1-6; D ambiguous. V was cut by 3 bases and J by 0 bases, with 6 bases left in between. The CDR3 loop spans 15 amino acids. CDR1 and CDR2 from the germline V gene are MNHEY and SVGEGT. The CDR3 loop reads CASSYPSSYNSPLHF. The CDR3 nucleotides are TGTGCCAGCAGTTATCCGAGCTCCTATAATTCACCCCTCCACTTT.

The V call is TRBV19, the J call TRBJ2-1, with D possibly being TRBD1 or TRBD2 (5 bases each). The CDR3 consists of 14 residues. The germline V gene encodes CDR1 LNHDA and CDR2 SQIVND (reference sequence). Trimming removed 7 bases from V and 7 bases from J, with 17 bases in between. The CDR3 is CASTPRGPINEQFF. The CDR3 bases are TGTGCCAGTACTCCTCGGGGCCCGATAAATGAGCAGTTCTTC.

V gene TRBV30 combines with J gene TRBJ2-5; D unresolved. CDR1 GTSNPN and CDR2 SVGIG come from the germline V gene (reference sequence). CDR3 size: 13 residues. Trimming removed 0 bases at V and 2 bases at J, with 7 bases between. In nucleotides, the CDR3 is TGTGCCTGGAGTGTAAACTTACAAGAGACCCAGTACTTC. It codes for CAWSVNLQETQYF. The complete variable domain, with remaining parts taken from reference TRBV30 and TRBJ2-5, reads SQTIHQWPATLVQPVGSPLSLECTVEGTSNPNLYWYRQAAGRGLQLLFYSVGIGQISSEVPQNLSASRPQDRQFILSSKKLLLSDSGFYLCAWSVNLQETQYFGPGTRLLVL.